This T cell receptor (beta chain) is drawn from a study of T cell responses to AZD1222 COVID-19 vaccine. TCRdb's copy holds only in-frame clones and misses some; the assay was immunoSEQ multiplex PCR. Seen here are some 150,000 clones, roughly 88% observed once, and the top ten hold more than 3%. In the case of this clone: As yet, its antigen is unknown.

Regarding the study as a whole: The donor cohort was predominantly white British with a female majority, and clonal diversity may have been underestimated.

Trimming at V came to 5 bases and at J to 10 bases, leaving 11 bases not matched to a gene. Germline assignment: CDR1 SNHLY and CDR2 FYNNEI. This CDR3 is built from 16 residues. This rearrangement joins TRBV2 to TRBJ1-6; 10 bases line up with TRBD1. Sequences were derived from peripheral blood, sampled on day 0 of MenACWY control vaccination. The receptor was isolated from an adult in good health. The CDR3, as DNA: TGTGCCAGCAGTCCCAAGACCCCGACAGGGGGCTCACCCCTCCACTTT. It codes for CASSPKTPTGGSPLHF.